This TCR beta chain was sequenced during a study of cytomegalovirus exposure and HLA in healthy donors. General study findings and limits: Follow-up analysis later connected one missense variant in DCLRE1C with trimming of TCR beta V- and J-genes.

Researchers ran the PCR with 60 Vbeta and 13 Jbeta primers. Using immunoSEQ multiplex PCR, the repertoire was profiled, and TCRdb retains in-frame clones only, with some absent. The sample shows some 40,000 clones, under 70% of them seen only once. In this sample, this clone turned up a few times. Its antigen is still unknown. Sequenced: PBMCs. The sequence derives from a man in his sixties in good health and CMV-seropositive.

The CDR3 DNA follows: TGTGCCAGCAGCTTCACAGGGGGCGCGGGAGTTGGGGAGCTGTTTTTT. Its translation is CASSFTGGAGVGELFF. The rearrangement joins TRBV5-4 to TRBJ2-2; 9 bases align to TRBD1. This CDR3 has 16 residues. Germline values: CDR1 SGHNT, CDR2 YYREEE (reference sequence). J lost 8 bases, V lost 2 bases, and 10 bases had no gene match.